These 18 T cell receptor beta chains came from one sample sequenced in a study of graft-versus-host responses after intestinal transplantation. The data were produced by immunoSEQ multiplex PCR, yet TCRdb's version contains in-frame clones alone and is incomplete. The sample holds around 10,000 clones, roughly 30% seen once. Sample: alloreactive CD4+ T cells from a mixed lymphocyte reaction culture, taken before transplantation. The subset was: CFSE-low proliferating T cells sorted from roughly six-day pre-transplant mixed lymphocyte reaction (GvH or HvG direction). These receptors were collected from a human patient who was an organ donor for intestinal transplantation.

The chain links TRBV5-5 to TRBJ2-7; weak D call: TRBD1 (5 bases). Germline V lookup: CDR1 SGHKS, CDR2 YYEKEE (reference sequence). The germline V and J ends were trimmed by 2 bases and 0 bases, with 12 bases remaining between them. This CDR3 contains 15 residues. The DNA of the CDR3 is TGTGCCAGCAGCTTTACAGGTAGTCTCTCCTACGAGCAGTACTTC. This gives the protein CASSFTGSLSYEQYF.

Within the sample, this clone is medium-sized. The CDR3 sequence: CASIRTGENYGYTF. In DNA, the CDR3 is TGTGCCAGTATCCGGACAGGGGAGAACTATGGCTACACCTTC. The chain joins TRBV19 to TRBJ1-2; 9 nucleotides match TRBD1. The CDR3 is 14 amino acids. Germline CDR1 is LNHDA and CDR2 is SQIVND (reference sequence). The trim removed 7 bases at V and 2 bases at J, leaving 5 bases unmatched.

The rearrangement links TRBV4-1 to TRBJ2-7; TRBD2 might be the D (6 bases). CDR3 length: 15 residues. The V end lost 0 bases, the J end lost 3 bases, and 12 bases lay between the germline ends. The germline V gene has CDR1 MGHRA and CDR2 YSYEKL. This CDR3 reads CASSQDPGVLYEQYF. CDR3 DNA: TGCGCCAGCAGCCAAGATCCGGGGGTGCTCTACGAGCAGTACTTC.

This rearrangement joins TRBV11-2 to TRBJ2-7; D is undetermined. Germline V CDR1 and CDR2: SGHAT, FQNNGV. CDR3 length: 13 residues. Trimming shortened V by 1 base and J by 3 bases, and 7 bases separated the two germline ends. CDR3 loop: CASSLVVNYEQYF. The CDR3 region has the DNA TGTGCCAGCAGCTTAGTAGTAAACTACGAGCAGTACTTC.

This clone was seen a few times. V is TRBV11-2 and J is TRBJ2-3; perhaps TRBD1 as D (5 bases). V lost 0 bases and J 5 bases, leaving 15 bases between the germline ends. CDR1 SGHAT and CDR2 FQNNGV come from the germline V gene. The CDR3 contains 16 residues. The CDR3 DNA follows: TGTGCCAGCAGCTTAGACAGGGTGGTGACCAAAGATACGCAGTATTTT. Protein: CASSLDRVVTKDTQYF.

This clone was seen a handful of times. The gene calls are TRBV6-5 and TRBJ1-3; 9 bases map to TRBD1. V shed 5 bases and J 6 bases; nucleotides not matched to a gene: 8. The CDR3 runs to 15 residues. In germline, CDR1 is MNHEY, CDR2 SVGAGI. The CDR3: CASSTDRGLANTIYF. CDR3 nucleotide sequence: TGTGCCAGCAGTACCGACAGGGGGTTGGCAAACACCATATATTTT.

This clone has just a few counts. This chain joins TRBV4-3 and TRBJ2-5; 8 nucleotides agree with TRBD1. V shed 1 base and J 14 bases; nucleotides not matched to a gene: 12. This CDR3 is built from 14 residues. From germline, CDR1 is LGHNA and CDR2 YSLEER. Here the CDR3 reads CASSQGQGLFPLYF. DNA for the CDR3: TGCGCCAGCAGCCAAGGACAGGGGCTATTCCCACTCTACTTC.

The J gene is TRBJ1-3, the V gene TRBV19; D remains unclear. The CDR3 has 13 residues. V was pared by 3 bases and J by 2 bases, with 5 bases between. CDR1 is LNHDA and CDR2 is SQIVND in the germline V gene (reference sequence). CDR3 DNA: TGTGCCAGTAGTATCCGGGCTGGAAACACCATATATTTT. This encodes CASSIRAGNTIYF.

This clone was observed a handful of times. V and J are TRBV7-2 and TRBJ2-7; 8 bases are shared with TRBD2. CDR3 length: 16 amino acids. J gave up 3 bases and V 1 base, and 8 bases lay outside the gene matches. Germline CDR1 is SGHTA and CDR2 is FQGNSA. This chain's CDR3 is CASSLDRPSGFYEQYF. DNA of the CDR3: TGTGCCAGCAGCTTAGACCGGCCTAGCGGGTTCTACGAGCAGTACTTC. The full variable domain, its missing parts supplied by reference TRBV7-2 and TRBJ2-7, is GAGVSQSPSNKVTEKGKDVELRCDPISGHTALYWYRQSLGQGLEFLIYFQGNSAPDKSGLPSDRFSAERTGGSVSTLTIQRTQQEDSAVYLCASSLDRPSGFYEQYFGPGTRLTVT.

DNA for the CDR3: TGCGCCAGCAGCTTAACAGTTCCGAATAACTACGAGCAGTACTTC. It is translated as CASSLTVPNNYEQYF. The rearrangement joins TRBV5-1 to TRBJ2-7; D unclear. There are 15 residues in the CDR3. V lost 2 bases to trimming and J lost 3 bases, with 15 bases between them. CDR1 is SGHRS and CDR2 is YFSETQ in the germline V gene.

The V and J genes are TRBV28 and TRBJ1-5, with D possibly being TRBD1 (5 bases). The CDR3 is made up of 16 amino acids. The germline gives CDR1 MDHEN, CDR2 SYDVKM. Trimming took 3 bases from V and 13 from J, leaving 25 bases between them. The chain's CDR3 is CASSLFSSGIPRGQHF. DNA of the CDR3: TGTGCCAGCAGTTTGTTTTCCTCAGGGATCCCTCGTGGGCAGCATTTT.

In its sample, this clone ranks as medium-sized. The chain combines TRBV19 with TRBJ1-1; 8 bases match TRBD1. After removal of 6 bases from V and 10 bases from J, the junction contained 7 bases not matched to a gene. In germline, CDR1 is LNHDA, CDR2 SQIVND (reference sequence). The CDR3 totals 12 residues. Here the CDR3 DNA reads TGTGCCAGTAGGACCTCGGACAGGGCAGCTTTCTTT. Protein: CASRTSDRAAFF.

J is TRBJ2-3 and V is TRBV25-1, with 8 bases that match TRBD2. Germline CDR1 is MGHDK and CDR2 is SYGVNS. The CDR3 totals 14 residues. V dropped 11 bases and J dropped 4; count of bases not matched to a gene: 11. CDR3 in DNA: TGTGCCTCTGTACCGGGGGGGCAACCAGATACGCAGTATTTT. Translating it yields CASVPGGQPDTQYF.

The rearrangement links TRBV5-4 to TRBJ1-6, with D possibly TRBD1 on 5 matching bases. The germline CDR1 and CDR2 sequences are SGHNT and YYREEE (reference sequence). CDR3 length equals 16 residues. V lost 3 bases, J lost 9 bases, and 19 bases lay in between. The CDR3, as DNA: TGTGCCAGCAGCTCCGGGACTTTCCAAGGCGGTTCACCCCTCCACTTT. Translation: CASSSGTFQGGSPLHF.

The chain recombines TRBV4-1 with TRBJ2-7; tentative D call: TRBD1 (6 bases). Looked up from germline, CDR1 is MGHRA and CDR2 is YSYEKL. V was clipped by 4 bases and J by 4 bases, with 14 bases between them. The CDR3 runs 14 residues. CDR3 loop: CASSRQVGPYEQYF. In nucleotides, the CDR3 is TGCGCCAGCAGCCGACAGGTTGGACCTTACGAGCAGTACTTC.

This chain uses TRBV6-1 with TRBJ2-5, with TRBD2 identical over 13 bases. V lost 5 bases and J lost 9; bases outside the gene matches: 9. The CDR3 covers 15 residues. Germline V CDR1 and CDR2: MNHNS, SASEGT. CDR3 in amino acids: CASSLGLAGDEAQYF. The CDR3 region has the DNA TGTGCCAGCAGTCTCGGACTAGCGGGGGATGAGGCCCAGTACTTC.

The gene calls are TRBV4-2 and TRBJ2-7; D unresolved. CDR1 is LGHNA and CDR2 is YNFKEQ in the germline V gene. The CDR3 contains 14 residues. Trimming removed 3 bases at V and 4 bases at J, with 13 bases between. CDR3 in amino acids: CASSHSGSFYEQYF. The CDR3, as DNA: TGTGCCAGCAGCCATTCCGGGTCCTTTTACGAGCAGTACTTC.

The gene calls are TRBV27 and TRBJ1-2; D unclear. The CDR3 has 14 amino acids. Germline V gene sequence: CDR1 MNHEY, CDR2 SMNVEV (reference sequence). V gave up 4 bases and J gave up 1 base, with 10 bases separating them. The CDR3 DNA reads TGTGCCAGCAGTTCCCAAAGAGATAACTATGGCTACACCTTC. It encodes CASSSQRDNYGYTF.